Listed below are T cell receptor beta chains from one sample, sequenced in a study of CD4+ T cells in melanoma. The protocol was immunoSEQ multiplex PCR, while the TCRdb copy is restricted to in-frame clones and leaves out a portion. The data show around 130,000 clones, with about 90% seen just once and 1.5% to 1.9% held by the top ten. These receptors all stem from a human donor with melanoma. Both conserved end residues are part of each CDR3. D genes are given only for firm matches. For some rows the clone size is stated as once, few or many, or as a class when expanded; others skip it.

clone size,D gene,V gene,J gene,CDR3 DNA,CDR3 protein
.,.,TRBV6-1,TRBJ1-5,TGTGCCTCGGGAGGGCAGACCAATCAGCCCCAGCATTTT,CASGGQTNQPQHF
.,TRBD2,TRBV2,TRBJ2-7,TGTGCCAGCAGTGATCGGGGGGAAGGATACGAGCAGTACTTC,CASSDRGEGYEQYF
.,.,TRBV25-1,TRBJ2-7,TGTGCCAGCAGTGACCGGTGGCGTTACGAGCAGTACTTC,CASSDRWRYEQYF
.,.,TRBV11-2,TRBJ2-1,TGTGCCAGCAGCTTGCAGATTAGCTCCTACAATGAGCAGTTCTTC,CASSLQISSYNEQFF
.,TRBD1,TRBV4-1,TRBJ1-2,TGCGCCAGCAGCCAAGATTCTGGGACAGGGGCCTACTATGGCTACACCTTC,CASSQDSGTGAYYGYTF
few,.,TRBV6-5,TRBJ2-1,TGTGCCAGCAGTCGGGACCGCCACAATGAGCAGTTCTTC,CASSRDRHNEQFF
.,.,TRBV5-1,TRBJ2-1,TGCGCCAGCAGTTTCGGGGCTACCTACAATGAGCAGTTCTTC,CASSFGATYNEQFF
.,.,TRBV5-1,TRBJ1-4,TGCGCCAGCAGCTACTCAAACCCAGGGACTAATGAAAAACTGTTTTTT,CASSYSNPGTNEKLFF
.,.,TRBV21-1,TRBJ1-2,TGTGCCAGCAGCAAAACCCTACGGGGAGGAGGCTACACCTTC,CASSKTLRGGGYTF
.,.,TRBV11-3,TRBJ2-3,TGTGCCAGCAGTCAAACAGCCTGGGCAGATACGCAGTATTTT,CASSQTAWADTQYF
.,.,TRBV19,TRBJ1-2,TGTGCCAGTAGCCTAAGGTCGTCAGCGGGAGTCAACTATGGCTACACCTTC,CASSLRSSAGVNYGYTF
.,TRBD1,TRBV5-1,TRBJ2-3,TGCGCCAGCAGCTTGGGGACAGGGACCACAGATACGCAGTATTTT,CASSLGTGTTDTQYF
once,TRBD2,TRBV10-3,TRBJ2-3,TGTGCCATCAGTGAACGCAGCGGGGGAACAGATACGCAGTATTTT,CAISERSGGTDTQYF
.,TRBD2,TRBV5-1,TRBJ2-7,TGCGCCAGCAGCTTCGGGGCGGGGGGAACCGAGCAGTACTTC,CASSFGAGGTEQYF
.,TRBD2,TRBV7-9,TRBJ2-1,TGTGCCAGCAGCTTAGCGCATCAGAGCGGGGGCGGATACAATGAGCAGTTCTTC,CASSLAHQSGGGYNEQFF
few,TRBD1,TRBV27,TRBJ2-7,TGTGCCAGCAGATTGTGGACAGGGAAAATGGGCGAGCAGTACTTC,CASRLWTGKMGEQYF
.,.,TRBV7-9,TRBJ2-5,TGTGCCAGCAGCCCGGACGTCAAAGAGACCCAGTACTTC,CASSPDVKETQYF
.,.,TRBV5-4,TRBJ2-3,TGTGCCAGCAGCCCCGCGTTAGACACAGATACGCAGTATTTT,CASSPALDTDTQYF
.,TRBD2,TRBV18,TRBJ2-2,TGTGCCAGCTCACCGAAGACCGCGGGGGGACCCACCGGGGAGCTGTTTTTT,CASSPKTAGGPTGELFF
once,.,TRBV29-1,TRBJ2-3,TGCAGCGTTGAAGGTTGGGCCGGGCGGGGGCGGTGGGATACGCAGTATTTT,CSVEGWAGRGRWDTQYF
.,TRBD1,TRBV4-1,TRBJ1-6,TGCGCCAGCAGCGCCAGGACAGGGGGAAATTCACCCCTCCACTTT,CASSARTGGNSPLHF
.,.,TRBV18,TRBJ1-1,TGTGCCAGCTCCCCAGGACACACAAACACTGAAGCTTTCTTT,CASSPGHTNTEAFF
.,.,TRBV5-5,TRBJ1-4,TGTGCCAGCAGCTTAGGACGGGGAAATGAAAAACTGTTTTTT,CASSLGRGNEKLFF
.,TRBD2,TRBV27,TRBJ2-1,TGTGCCAGCAGTTTAGGGCTAGCGGGAAACAATGAGCAGTTCTTC,CASSLGLAGNNEQFF